One and the same sample provided the 10 T cell receptor beta chains below, sequenced in a study of blood T cell repertoires in COVID-19. The assay was immunoSEQ multiplex PCR, and TCRdb's table has in-frame clones only and misses some. Counted here are 250,000 to 350,000 clones, 88% occurring once; the ten biggest clones make up 2.5% to 3.5%. Source material: PBMCs or T cells enriched from blood (not recorded which). The receptors shown here come from a woman between 50 and 59 years old who had recovered from COVID-19.

The gene calls are TRBV28 and TRBJ1-1, with TRBD1 matching over 11 bases. The CDR3 covers 13 residues. The V gene's germline CDR1 is MDHEN and CDR2 SYDVKM. Germline trimming cut 8 bases from V and 8 bases from J; bases unmatched to any gene: 7. Here the CDR3 DNA reads TGTGCCAGCCGACTCTGGACAGGGGGCGAAGCTTTCTTT. Translating gives CASRLWTGGEAFF.

This rearrangement joins TRBV28 to TRBJ1-1; TRBD1 aligns across 7 bases. The CDR3 is 13 residues long. Germline V gene sequence: CDR1 MDHEN, CDR2 SYDVKM. J lost 6 bases, V lost 4 bases, and 5 bases had no gene match. For the CDR3, the DNA is TGTGCCAGCAGTTCACAGGGGAGTGCTGAAGCTTTCTTT. The encoded protein is CASSSQGSAEAFF.

This clone was counted once. V and J are TRBV5-5 and TRBJ1-5; maybe TRBD1 (6 bases). The length of the CDR3 is 15 residues. V was cut by 2 bases and J by 2 bases, with 11 bases left in between. Germline V gene lookup returns CDR1 SGHKS and CDR2 YYEKEE (reference sequence). The CDR3 loop reads CASSFSGAGNQPQHF. The DNA of the CDR3 is TGTGCCAGCAGCTTTTCAGGGGCAGGCAATCAGCCCCAGCATTTT.

The J gene is TRBJ1-2, the V gene TRBV27, with D maybe TRBD1 (5 bases). The CDR3 is 14 amino acids. Trimming removed 5 bases at V and 8 bases at J, with 18 bases between. Germline CDR1 and CDR2: MNHEY and SMNVEV (reference sequence). The CDR3 DNA follows: TGTGCCAGCAGTCCCCGGGGGGGATACGGGGGCTACACCTTC. It is translated as CASSPRGGYGGYTF.

DNA for the CDR3: TGTGCCACCAGCAGAGATAACCCGGCAGGCGCTTTCTTT. Translated: CATSRDNPAGAFF. V usage is TRBV15 and J usage is TRBJ1-1; D is unresolved. Germline CDR1 LNHNV, CDR2 YYDKDF (reference sequence). V was clipped by 0 bases and J by 11 bases, with 13 bases between them. CDR3 length: 13 amino acids.

J is TRBJ2-4 and V is TRBV4-1; 9 bases line up with TRBD2. J gave up 0 bases and V 0 bases, and 6 bases lay outside the gene matches. CDR3 length: 18 amino acids. Germline V gene sequence: CDR1 MGHRA, CDR2 YSYEKL. CDR3 DNA sequence: TGCGCCAGCAGCCAAGAGGCTAGCGGGACCCTAGCCAAAAACATTCAGTACTTC. This sequence encodes CASSQEASGTLAKNIQYF.

The chain combines TRBV29-1 with TRBJ1-5; D unclear. The germline gives CDR1 SQVTM, CDR2 ANQGSEA. The CDR3 has 13 residues. The V end was cut by 1 base, the J end by 3 bases, with 7 bases between. For the CDR3, the DNA is TGCAGCGTTGAAGTAGGAGACAATCAGCCCCAGCATTTT. Translated, it gives CSVEVGDNQPQHF.

This chain joins TRBV7-2 and TRBJ2-3; 7 positions match TRBD1. Looked up from germline, CDR1 is SGHTA and CDR2 is FQGNSA. With V trimmed by 1 base and J by 6 bases, 4 bases remained unmatched. The CDR3 consists of 14 residues. This chain's CDR3 is CASSLGQGYDTQYF. In DNA, the CDR3 is TGTGCCAGCAGCTTAGGACAGGGTTACGATACGCAGTATTTT.

The chain is built from TRBV24-1 and TRBJ2-4; the match to TRBD1 covers 10 bases. With V trimmed by 4 bases and J by 7 bases, 6 bases remained unmatched. The CDR3 covers 15 residues. CDR1 and CDR2 (germline): KGHDR, SFDVKD. CDR3 sequence: CATSEKGQGGNIQYF. DNA for the CDR3: TGTGCCACCAGTGAAAAAGGACAGGGGGGGAACATTCAGTACTTC.

The rearrangement links TRBV4-1 to TRBJ1-1, with TRBD1 as a possible D gene (5 bases). The V gene lost 4 bases and the J gene lost 0 bases, with 12 bases spanning the gap. CDR1 is MGHRA, CDR2 YSYEKL, per germline. The CDR3 loop spans 15 amino acids. The CDR3 spells CASSPLQALNTEAFF. CDR3 nucleotides: TGCGCCAGCAGCCCCCTACAGGCTTTGAACACTGAAGCTTTCTTT.